The 28 T cell receptor beta chains reported below all come from one sample, sequenced in a study of CD8+ T cells in alopecia areata. Extraction of RNA preceded its reverse transcription into cDNA, which served as the sequencing template. Produced via immunoSEQ multiplex PCR; TCRdb's table is partial and in-frame only. This sample has 200,000 to 250,000 clones, with about three fifths found just once. Treatment in this sample: oral pan-JAK inhibitor, 5-10 mg twice daily. The sample consisted of CD4+ T cells sorted from blood, taken at week 4, from a patient treated with tofacitinib. These receptors originate from a human donor with alopecia areata.

The chain links TRBV4-2 to TRBJ2-7, with 13 bases matching TRBD2. The CDR3 contains 16 residues. The trim removed 1 base at V and 2 bases at J, leaving 2 bases unmatched. Germline CDR1 LGHNA, CDR2 YNFKEQ. The CDR3 loop is CASSQGLAGGTYEQYF. Here the CDR3 DNA reads TGTGCCAGCAGCCAAGGACTAGCGGGGGGAACCTACGAGCAGTACTTC.

This chain joins TRBV29-1 and TRBJ1-5, with D hard to call. Germline assignment: CDR1 SQVTM and CDR2 ANQGSEA. The CDR3 runs 14 residues. Deletions cut 4 bases from V and 5 bases from J, with 15 bases between. This CDR3 reads CSVAHGGVDQPQHF. DNA of the CDR3: TGCAGCGTTGCCCATGGTGGGGTAGATCAGCCCCAGCATTTT.

This chain joins TRBV6-5 and TRBJ2-7, with a weak D call TRBD1 (6 bases). Germline CDR1 reads MNHEY; CDR2 reads SVGAGI. V was trimmed by 5 bases and J by 6 bases, leaving 14 bases between them. The CDR3 sequence is 13 residues long. CDR3 residues: CASSPNRDGEQYF. CDR3 nucleotide sequence: TGTGCCAGCAGTCCTAACAGGGATGGCGAGCAGTACTTC.

In this sample, this clone turned up once. The chain joins TRBV2 to TRBJ2-5, with 8 positions matching TRBD1. CDR3 length: 14 amino acids. After removal of 4 bases from V and 5 bases from J, the junction contained 6 bases not matched to a gene. From germline, CDR1 is SNHLY and CDR2 FYNNEI. CDR3 in amino acids: CASSVYPGGETQYF. In DNA form, the CDR3 reads TGTGCCAGCAGTGTCTACCCAGGGGGCGAGACCCAGTACTTC.

The CDR3 sequence is CASSYMPNTEAFF. The CDR3 nucleotides read TGTGCCAGCAGTTACATGCCGAACACTGAAGCTTTCTTT. The chain is built from TRBV6-5 and TRBJ1-1; no reliable D call. Trimming pared 2 bases from V and 1 base from J, leaving 5 bases between. The CDR3 is 13 residues long. Germline V lookup: CDR1 MNHEY, CDR2 SVGAGI.

There are a few counts of this clone. The chain couples TRBV6-5 to TRBJ2-6; D perhaps matches TRBD2 (6 bases). V gave up 0 bases and J gave up 10 bases, with 10 bases separating them. There are 14 residues in the CDR3. CDR1 is MNHEY, CDR2 SVGAGI, per germline. The CDR3 here is CASSYSRGVNVLTF. CDR3 coding DNA: TGTGCCAGCAGTTACTCGCGGGGTGTGAACGTCCTGACTTTC.

A note on this clone: The identical CDR3 is also encoded by other nucleotide sequences in the sample. The chain combines TRBV5-6 with TRBJ2-5; unclear D gene. The CDR3 is 11 residues long. Germline V gene sequence: CDR1 SGHDT, CDR2 YYEEEE. The V end was cut by 2 bases, the J end by 4 bases, with 3 bases between. CDR3: CASSFRETQYF. Written as DNA, the CDR3 is TGTGCCAGCAGCTTTCGAGAGACCCAGTACTTC.

The rearrangement uses TRBV4-2 and TRBJ1-2; unclear D gene. The length of the CDR3 is 15 residues. The germline V gene has CDR1 LGHNA and CDR2 YNFKEQ. Trimming took off 0 bases at V and 4 bases at J, with 12 bases between the two ends. CDR3 amino acids: CASSQEIRQFYGYTF. In nucleotides, the CDR3 is TGTGCCAGCAGCCAAGAGATTCGGCAGTTCTATGGCTACACCTTC.

This clone has a single count. The V and J genes are TRBV15 and TRBJ2-2; D remains unclear. With 3 bases removed from V and 6 bases from J, the gap between germline ends came to 8 bases. Germline V CDR1 and CDR2: LNHNV, YYDKDF (reference sequence). This CDR3 has 13 residues. The CDR3 DNA sequence: TGTGCCACCAGCAGCAGAAACCCCGGGGAGCTGTTTTTT. Protein sequence: CATSSRNPGELFF.

The table lists this clone with a few counts. J is TRBJ2-1 and V is TRBV9, with 8 bases identical to TRBD1. Germline values: CDR1 SGDLS, CDR2 YYNGEE. The CDR3 contains 19 residues. With V trimmed by 5 bases and J by 1 base, 17 bases remained unmatched. As DNA, the CDR3 is TGTGCCAGCAGACCGGGGACAGGCCACGGACGGGGGTCCTACAATGAGCAGTTCTTC. Its translation is CASRPGTGHGRGSYNEQFF. The whole variable domain, filled in from reference TRBV9 and TRBJ2-1, reads DSGVTQTPKHLITATGQRVTLRCSPRSGDLSVYWYQQSLDQGLQFLIQYYNGEERAKGNILERFSAQQFPDLHSELNLSSLELGDSALYFCASRPGTGHGRGSYNEQFFGPGTRLTVL.

This clone was seen only once. This chain links TRBV6-5 with TRBJ1-1; D uncertain. Trimming took off 2 bases at V and 0 bases at J, with 10 bases between the two ends. CDR1 is MNHEY and CDR2 is SVGAGI in the germline V gene. The CDR3 extends over 15 amino acids. The CDR3 nucleotides read TGTGCCAGCAGTTACGGTCAGCTCATGAACACTGAAGCTTTCTTT. This sequence encodes CASSYGQLMNTEAFF.

The chain combines TRBV9 with TRBJ2-2; no definite D call. CDR1 is SGDLS, CDR2 YYNGEE, per germline. The CDR3 is 12 amino acids. V was shortened by 6 bases and J by 5 bases, with 8 bases between the two germline ends. The CDR3 DNA follows: TGTGCCAGCACCCCCTTTACCGGGGAGCTGTTTTTT. Amino acid sequence: CASTPFTGELFF.

In DNA form, the CDR3 reads TGTGCCAGCAGGGCCAGGGGTGGCTCTGGGGCCAACGTCCTGACTTTC. This encodes CASRARGGSGANVLTF. V usage is TRBV7-9 and J usage is TRBJ2-6, with D tentatively TRBD1 (6 bases). Germline-derived CDR1 and CDR2 are SEHNR and FQNEAQ (reference sequence). This CDR3 spans 16 amino acids. V was clipped by 6 bases and J by 0 bases, with 12 bases between them.

The chain employs TRBV9 and TRBJ1-1; D remains unclear. The ends were cut back, 0 bases at V and 1 base at J, with 4 bases in the middle. This CDR3 contains 13 residues. Germline CDR1 reads SGDLS; CDR2 reads YYNGEE. CDR3 bases: TGTGCCAGCAGCGTAGCCCCGAACACTGAAGCTTTCTTT. Translating gives CASSVAPNTEAFF.

The chain has TRBV4-1 and TRBJ2-5; D ambiguous. Germline assignment: CDR1 MGHRA and CDR2 YSYEKL. This CDR3 contains 15 residues. Trimming stripped 0 bases from V and 5 bases from J, with 13 bases between. DNA of the CDR3: TGCGCCAGCAGCCAAGATTACTACCTGGGGGAGACCCAGTACTTC. It codes for CASSQDYYLGETQYF.

The V gene is TRBV18, the J gene TRBJ2-3, with TRBD2 identical over 7 bases. The CDR3 consists of 12 residues. The germline gives CDR1 KGHSH, CDR2 LQKENI. Trimming took 5 bases from V and 5 from J; bases not matched to a gene: 1. Written as DNA, the CDR3 is TGTGCCAGCTCAGGGGAGGGAGATACGCAGTATTTT. It is translated as CASSGEGDTQYF.

The V call is TRBV18, the J call TRBJ1-1; D possibly corresponds to TRBD1 (5 bases). V was shortened by 2 bases and J by 2 bases, with 12 bases between the two germline ends. In germline, CDR1 is KGHSH, CDR2 LQKENI. The CDR3 consists of 15 residues. This chain's CDR3 is CASSPGTGGNTEAFF. CDR3 bases: TGTGCCAGCTCACCAGGTACAGGAGGAAACACTGAAGCTTTCTTT.

This clone was observed a handful of times. The rearrangement joins TRBV29-1 to TRBJ1-2; perhaps TRBD1 as D (5 bases). From germline, CDR1 is SQVTM and CDR2 ANQGSEA. The CDR3 has 13 residues. Trimming took 0 bases from V and 4 from J, leaving 9 bases between them. CDR3 sequence: CSVEETAIYGYTF. DNA of the CDR3: TGCAGCGTTGAAGAGACAGCCATCTATGGCTACACCTTC.

This clone turned up a few times. V usage is TRBV19 and J usage is TRBJ1-5, with TRBD1 matching 7 bases. V gave up 4 bases and J gave up 1 base; unmatched junction bases: 7. The CDR3 spans 16 residues. Germline V gives CDR1 LNHDA, CDR2 SQIVND (reference sequence). The CDR3 spells CASSTGTAGSNQPQHF. DNA of the CDR3: TGTGCCAGTAGTACGGGGACAGCGGGGAGCAATCAGCCCCAGCATTTT.

This chain joins TRBV2 and TRBJ1-2, with D possibly matching TRBD1 (5 bases). The CDR3 contains 13 residues. Germline CDR1 reads SNHLY; CDR2 reads FYNNEI. Trimming pared 2 bases from V and 4 bases from J, leaving 8 bases between. CDR3 sequence (DNA): TGTGCCAGCAGTGAAAGGGGAAGCTATGGCTACACCTTC. Translated: CASSERGSYGYTF.

Only a few counts were recorded for this clone. The chain is built from TRBV19 and TRBJ2-3; 7 positions match TRBD1. Per germline, CDR1 LNHDA and CDR2 SQIVND (reference sequence). V shed 9 bases, J shed 2 bases, and the junction held 5 bases outside the gene matches. This CDR3 has 13 amino acids. This CDR3 reads CASEGAYTDTQYF. The CDR3 nucleotides are TGTGCCAGCGAGGGGGCCTACACAGATACGCAGTATTTT.

The rearrangement uses TRBV29-1 and TRBJ2-5; D not resolved. Germline lookup yields CDR1 SQVTM and CDR2 ANQGSEA. The CDR3 consists of 12 residues. With 3 bases removed from V and 1 base from J, the gap between germline ends came to 6 bases. The CDR3, as DNA: TGCAGCGTTGATTTTCCCCAAGAGACCCAGTACTTC. This codes for CSVDFPQETQYF.

This clone was recorded once. This chain uses TRBV5-1 with TRBJ1-1; D is unresolved. The V end was cut by 1 base, the J end by 3 bases, with 7 bases between. Germline-derived CDR1 and CDR2 are SGHRS and YFSETQ. CDR3 size: 13 residues. The CDR3 DNA sequence: TGCGCCAGCAGCTTGCTCGCAGACACTGAAGCTTTCTTT. Amino acid sequence: CASSLLADTEAFF. Looking up the rest from reference TRBV5-1 and TRBJ1-1 gives the full variable domain: KAGVTQTPRYLIKTRGQQVTLSCSPISGHRSVSWYQQTPGQGLQFLFEYFSETQRNKGNFPGRFSGRQFSNSRSEMNVSTLELGDSALYLCASSLLADTEAFFGQGTRLTVV.

The rearrangement links TRBV30 to TRBJ1-4; D might be TRBD1 (6 bases). V was trimmed by 2 bases and J by 5 bases, leaving 6 bases between them. Germline V gives CDR1 GTSNPN, CDR2 SVGIG (reference sequence). The CDR3 is made up of 12 amino acids. For the CDR3, the DNA is TGTGCCTGGAGTACAGGGAATGAAAAACTGTTTTTT. It encodes CAWSTGNEKLFF.

Note on this clone: At one end, the junction sequence differs from germline, possibly due to a read error. The chain combines TRBV6-5 with TRBJ2-3; a possible D gene is TRBD1 (6 bases). The CDR3 loop spans 14 amino acids. CDR1 and CDR2 (germline): MNHEY, SVGAGI. The CDR3 coding sequence is TGTGCCAGCAGGAGGAACCGGGACACAAATACGCAGTATTTT. Its protein is CASRRNRDTNTQYF.

This clone has a single count. The chain carries TRBV4-1 and TRBJ1-2; D gene unclear. The length of the CDR3 is 14 residues. V was cut by 0 bases and J by 8 bases, with 13 bases left in between. Germline V CDR1 and CDR2: MGHRA, YSYEKL. The DNA for the CDR3 is TGCGCCAGCAGCCAAGATCGGTCCTCGGGAGGCTACACCTTC. Protein: CASSQDRSSGGYTF.

The table lists this clone with a few counts. The chain joins TRBV30 to TRBJ2-2, with TRBD1 matching over 9 bases. CDR1 GTSNPN and CDR2 SVGIG come from the germline V gene (reference sequence). This CDR3 spans 14 amino acids. V was pared by 5 bases and J by 3 bases, with 4 bases of the junction left unmatched. The CDR3 region is CAWLGQGHTGELFF. The CDR3 DNA reads as TGTGCCTGGTTGGGACAGGGACACACCGGGGAGCTGTTTTTT.

The gene calls are TRBV29-1 and TRBJ2-7, with 7 bases that match TRBD1. With V trimmed by 6 bases and J by 1 base, 6 bases remained unmatched. The CDR3 contains 13 residues. CDR1 and CDR2 (germline): SQVTM, ANQGSEA. CDR3 loop: CSVAGTVSYEQYF. DNA of the CDR3: TGCAGCGTGGCCGGGACAGTGTCCTACGAGCAGTACTTC.